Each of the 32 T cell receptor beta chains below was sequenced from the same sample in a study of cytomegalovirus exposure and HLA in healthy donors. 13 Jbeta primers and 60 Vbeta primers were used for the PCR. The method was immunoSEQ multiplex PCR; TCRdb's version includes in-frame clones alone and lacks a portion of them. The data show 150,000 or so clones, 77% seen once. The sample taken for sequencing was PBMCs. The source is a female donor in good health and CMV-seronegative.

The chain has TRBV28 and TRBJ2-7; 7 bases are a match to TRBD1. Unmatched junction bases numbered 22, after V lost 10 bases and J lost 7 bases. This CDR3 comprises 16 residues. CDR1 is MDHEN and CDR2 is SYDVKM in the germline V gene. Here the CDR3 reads CAIATPTATGSREQYF. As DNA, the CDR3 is TGTGCCATTGCGACCCCCACAGCGACAGGGTCGCGGGAGCAGTACTTC.

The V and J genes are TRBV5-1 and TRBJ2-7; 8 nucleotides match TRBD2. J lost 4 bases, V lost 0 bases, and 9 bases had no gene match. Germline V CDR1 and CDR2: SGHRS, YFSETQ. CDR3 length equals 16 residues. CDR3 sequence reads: CASSLDPGGSPYEQYF. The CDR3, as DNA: TGCGCCAGCAGCTTGGATCCGGGAGGGTCGCCTTACGAGCAGTACTTC. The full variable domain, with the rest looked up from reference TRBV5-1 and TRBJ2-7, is KAGVTQTPRYLIKTRGQQVTLSCSPISGHRSVSWYQQTPGQGLQFLFEYFSETQRNKGNFPGRFSGRQFSNSRSEMNVSTLELGDSALYLCASSLDPGGSPYEQYFGPGTRLTVT.

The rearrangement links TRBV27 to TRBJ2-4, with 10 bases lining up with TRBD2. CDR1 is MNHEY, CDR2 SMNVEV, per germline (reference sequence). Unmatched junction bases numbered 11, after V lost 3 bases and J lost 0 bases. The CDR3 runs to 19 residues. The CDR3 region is CASSFGASGGELAKNIQYF. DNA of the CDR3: TGTGCCAGCAGTTTTGGGGCTAGCGGGGGCGAATTAGCCAAAAACATTCAGTACTTC.

CDR3 DNA: TGTGCCAGCGCACGGGGGGGACAGAGATACGAGCAGTACTTC. This translates into CASARGGQRYEQYF. The chain joins TRBV27 to TRBJ2-7, with D maybe TRBD2 (8 bases). Germline assignment: CDR1 MNHEY and CDR2 SMNVEV (reference sequence). CDR3 length equals 14 residues. V lost 8 bases, J lost 4 bases, and 18 bases lay in between.

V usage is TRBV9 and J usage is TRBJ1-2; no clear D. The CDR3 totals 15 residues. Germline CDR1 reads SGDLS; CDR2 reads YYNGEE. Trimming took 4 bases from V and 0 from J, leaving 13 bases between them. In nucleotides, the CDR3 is TGTGCCAGCAGCCCCCCCCGGCAGGCTAACTATGGCTACACCTTC. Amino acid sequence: CASSPPRQANYGYTF. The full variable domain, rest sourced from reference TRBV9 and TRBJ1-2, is DSGVTQTPKHLITATGQRVTLRCSPRSGDLSVYWYQQSLDQGLQFLIQYYNGEERAKGNILERFSAQQFPDLHSELNLSSLELGDSALYFCASSPPRQANYGYTFGSGTRLTVV.

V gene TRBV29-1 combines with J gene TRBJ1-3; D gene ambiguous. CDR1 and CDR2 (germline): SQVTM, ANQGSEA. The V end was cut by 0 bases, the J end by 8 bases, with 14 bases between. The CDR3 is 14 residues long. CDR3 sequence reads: CSVEEGGPRDTIYF. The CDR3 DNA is TGCAGCGTTGAAGAAGGAGGCCCCCGAGACACCATATATTTT. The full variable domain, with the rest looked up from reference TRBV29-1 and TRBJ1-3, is SAVISQKPSRDICQRGTSLTIQCQVDSQVTMMFWYRQQPGQSLTLIATANQGSEATYESGFVIDKFPISRPNLTFSTLTVSNMSPEDSSIYLCSVEEGGPRDTIYFGEGSWLTVV.

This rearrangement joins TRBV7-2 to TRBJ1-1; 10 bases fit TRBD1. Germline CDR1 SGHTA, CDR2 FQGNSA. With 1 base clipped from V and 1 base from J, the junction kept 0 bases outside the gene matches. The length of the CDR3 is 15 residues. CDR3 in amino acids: CASSLGQGANTEAFF. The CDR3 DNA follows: TGTGCCAGCAGCTTAGGACAGGGGGCGAACACTGAAGCTTTCTTT.

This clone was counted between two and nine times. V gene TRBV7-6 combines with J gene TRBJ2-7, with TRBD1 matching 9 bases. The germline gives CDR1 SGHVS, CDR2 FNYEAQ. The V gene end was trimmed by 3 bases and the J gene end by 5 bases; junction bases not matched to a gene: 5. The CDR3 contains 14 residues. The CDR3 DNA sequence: TGTGCCAGCAGCTTGGACAGGGGTAGAGACGAGCAGTACTTC. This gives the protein CASSLDRGRDEQYF.

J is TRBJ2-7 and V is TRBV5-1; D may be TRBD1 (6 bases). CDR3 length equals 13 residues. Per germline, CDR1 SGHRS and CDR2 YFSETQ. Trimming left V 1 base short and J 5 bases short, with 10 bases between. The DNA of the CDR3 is TGCGCCAGCAGCTTGAACTACAGGGACGAGCAGTACTTC. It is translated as CASSLNYRDEQYF.

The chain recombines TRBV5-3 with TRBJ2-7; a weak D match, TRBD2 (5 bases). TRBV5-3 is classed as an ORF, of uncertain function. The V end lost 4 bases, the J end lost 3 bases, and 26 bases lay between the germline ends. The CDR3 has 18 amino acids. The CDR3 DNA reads TGTGCCAGAAGCCCGGGAAGCCGGAGACCTCATTCTGGCTACGAGCAGTACTTC. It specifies CARSPGSRRPHSGYEQYF.

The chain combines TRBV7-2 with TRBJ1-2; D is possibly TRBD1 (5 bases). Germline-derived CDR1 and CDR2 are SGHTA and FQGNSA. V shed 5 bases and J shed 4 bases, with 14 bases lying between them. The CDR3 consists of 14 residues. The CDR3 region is CASSLEQGGYGYTF. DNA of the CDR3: TGTGCCAGCAGCCTAGAGCAGGGCGGCTATGGCTACACCTTC.

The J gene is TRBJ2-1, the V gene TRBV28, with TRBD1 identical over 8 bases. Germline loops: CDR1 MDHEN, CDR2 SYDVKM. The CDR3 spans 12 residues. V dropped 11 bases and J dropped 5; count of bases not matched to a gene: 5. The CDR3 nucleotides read TGTGCCGGACAGGGTCCCAACAATGAGCAGTTCTTC. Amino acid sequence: CAGQGPNNEQFF.

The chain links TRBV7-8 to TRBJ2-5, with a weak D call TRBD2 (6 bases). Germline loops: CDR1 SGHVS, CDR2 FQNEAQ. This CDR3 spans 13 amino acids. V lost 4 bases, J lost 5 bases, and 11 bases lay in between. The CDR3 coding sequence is TGTGCCAGCAGCTCCGGAGGGAGGGAGACCCAGTACTTC. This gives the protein CASSSGGRETQYF.

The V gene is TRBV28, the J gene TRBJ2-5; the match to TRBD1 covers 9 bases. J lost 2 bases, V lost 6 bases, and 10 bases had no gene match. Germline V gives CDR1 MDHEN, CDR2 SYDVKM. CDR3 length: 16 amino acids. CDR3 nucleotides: TGTGCCAGCAGCGCCGCCGGGACAGGGAGGCAAGAGACCCAGTACTTC. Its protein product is CASSAAGTGRQETQYF.

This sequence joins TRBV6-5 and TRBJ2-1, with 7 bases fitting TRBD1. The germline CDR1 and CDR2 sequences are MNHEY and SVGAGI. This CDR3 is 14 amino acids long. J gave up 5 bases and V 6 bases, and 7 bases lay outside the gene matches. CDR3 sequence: CASSLTGSHNEQFF. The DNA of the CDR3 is TGTGCCAGCAGCCTGACAGGGTCCCACAATGAGCAGTTCTTC.

The CDR3: CASSLGPGDTEAFF. The CDR3 DNA reads TGTGCCAGCAGCTTAGGACCAGGCGACACTGAAGCTTTCTTT. The rearrangement uses TRBV7-8 and TRBJ1-1; D is undetermined. The germline V gene has CDR1 SGHVS and CDR2 FQNEAQ. Trimming shortened V by 1 base and J by 3 bases, and 9 bases separated the two germline ends. This CDR3 spans 14 amino acids.

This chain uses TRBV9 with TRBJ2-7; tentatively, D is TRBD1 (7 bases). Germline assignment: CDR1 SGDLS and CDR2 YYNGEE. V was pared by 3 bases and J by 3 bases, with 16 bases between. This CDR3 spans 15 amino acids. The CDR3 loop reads CASSAEGAFRYEQYF. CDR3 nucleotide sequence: TGTGCCAGCAGCGCGGAGGGGGCATTTCGCTACGAGCAGTACTTC.

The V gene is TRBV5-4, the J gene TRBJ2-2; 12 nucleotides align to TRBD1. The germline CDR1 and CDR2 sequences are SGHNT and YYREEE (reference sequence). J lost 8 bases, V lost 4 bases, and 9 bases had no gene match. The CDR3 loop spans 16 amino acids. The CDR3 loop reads CASSRGQGAMVGELFF. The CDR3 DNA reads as TGTGCCAGCAGCCGGGGACAGGGGGCAATGGTAGGGGAGCTGTTTTTT.

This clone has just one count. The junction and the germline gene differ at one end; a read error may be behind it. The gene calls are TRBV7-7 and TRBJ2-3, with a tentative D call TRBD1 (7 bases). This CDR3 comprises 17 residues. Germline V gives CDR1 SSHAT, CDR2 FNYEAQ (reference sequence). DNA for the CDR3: TGTGCTAGCAGCCCAATGACAGGGTGGGGGACTACAGATACGCAGTATTTT. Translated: CASSPMTGWGTTDTQYF.

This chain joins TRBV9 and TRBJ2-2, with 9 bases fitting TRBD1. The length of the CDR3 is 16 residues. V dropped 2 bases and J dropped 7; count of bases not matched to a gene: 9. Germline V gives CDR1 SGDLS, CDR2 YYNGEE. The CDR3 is CASSVVTGGSGGELFF. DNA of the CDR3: TGTGCCAGCAGCGTCGTGACAGGGGGATCGGGCGGGGAGCTGTTTTTT.

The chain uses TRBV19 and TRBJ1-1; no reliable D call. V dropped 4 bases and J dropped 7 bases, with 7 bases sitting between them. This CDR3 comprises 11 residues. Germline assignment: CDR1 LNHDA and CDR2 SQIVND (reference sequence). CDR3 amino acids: CASSTSFEAFF. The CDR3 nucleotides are TGTGCCAGTAGTACGAGCTTTGAAGCTTTCTTT.

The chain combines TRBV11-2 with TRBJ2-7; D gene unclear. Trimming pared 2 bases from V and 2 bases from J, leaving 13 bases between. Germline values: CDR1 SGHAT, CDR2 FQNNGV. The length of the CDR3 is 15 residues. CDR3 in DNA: TGTGCCAGCAGCTTAAGATACCAGGAAACCTACGAGCAGTACTTC. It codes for CASSLRYQETYEQYF.

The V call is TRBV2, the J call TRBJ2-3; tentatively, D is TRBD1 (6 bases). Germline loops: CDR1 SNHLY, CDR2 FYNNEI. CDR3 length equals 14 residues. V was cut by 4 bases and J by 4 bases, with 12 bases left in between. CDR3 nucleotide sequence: TGTGCCAGCAGTGTGGGCTCAGGGGCAGATACGCAGTATTTT. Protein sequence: CASSVGSGADTQYF. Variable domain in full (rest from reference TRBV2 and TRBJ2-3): EPEVTQTPSHQVTQMGQEVILRCVPISNHLYFYWYRQILGQKVEFLVSFYNNEISEKSEIFDDQFSVERPDGSNFTLKIRSTKLEDSAMYFCASSVGSGADTQYFGPGTRLTVL.

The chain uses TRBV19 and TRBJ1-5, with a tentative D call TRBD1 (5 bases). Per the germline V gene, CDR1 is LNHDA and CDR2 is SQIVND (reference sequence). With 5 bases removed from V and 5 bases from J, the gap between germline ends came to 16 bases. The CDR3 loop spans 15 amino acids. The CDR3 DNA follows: TGTGCCAGTAGTGAGTATTCGGCAGGGCATCAGCCCCAGCATTTT. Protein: CASSEYSAGHQPQHF.

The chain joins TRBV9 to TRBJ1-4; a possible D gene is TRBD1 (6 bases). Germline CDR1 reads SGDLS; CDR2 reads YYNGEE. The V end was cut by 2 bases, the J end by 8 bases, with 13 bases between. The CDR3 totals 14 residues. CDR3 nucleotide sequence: TGTGCCAGCAGCGTGGACAGATTAGAGGAAAAACTGTTTTTT. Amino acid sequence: CASSVDRLEEKLFF.

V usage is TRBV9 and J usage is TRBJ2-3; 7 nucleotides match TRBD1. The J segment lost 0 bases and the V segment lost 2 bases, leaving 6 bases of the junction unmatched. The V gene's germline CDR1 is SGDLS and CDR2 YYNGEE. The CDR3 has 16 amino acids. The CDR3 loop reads CASSVSGGQSTDTQYF. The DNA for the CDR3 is TGTGCCAGCAGCGTTAGTGGGGGACAGAGCACAGATACGCAGTATTTT.

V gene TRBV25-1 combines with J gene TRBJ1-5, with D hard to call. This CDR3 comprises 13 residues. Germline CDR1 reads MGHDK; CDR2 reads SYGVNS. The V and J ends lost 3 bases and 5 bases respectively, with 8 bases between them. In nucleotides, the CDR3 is TGTGCCAGCAGTGAGGAGCGAGATCAGCCCCAGCATTTT. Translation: CASSEERDQPQHF.

The CDR3 nucleotides read TGTGCCAGCATGGGCAGAAGCACAGATACGCAGTATTTT. Encoded protein: CASMGRSTDTQYF. The gene calls are TRBV13 and TRBJ2-3; D gene unclear. Trimming left V 7 bases short and J 0 bases short, with 8 bases between. Germline V gene lookup returns CDR1 PRHDT and CDR2 FYEKMQ (reference sequence). The CDR3 contains 13 residues.

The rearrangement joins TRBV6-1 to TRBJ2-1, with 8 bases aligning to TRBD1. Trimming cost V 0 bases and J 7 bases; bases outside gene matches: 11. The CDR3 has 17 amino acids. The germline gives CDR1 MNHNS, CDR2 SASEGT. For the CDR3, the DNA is TGTGCCAGCAGTGAAGCCTTTACAGGGGGTAGGGAAAATGAGCAGTTCTTC. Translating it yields CASSEAFTGGRENEQFF.

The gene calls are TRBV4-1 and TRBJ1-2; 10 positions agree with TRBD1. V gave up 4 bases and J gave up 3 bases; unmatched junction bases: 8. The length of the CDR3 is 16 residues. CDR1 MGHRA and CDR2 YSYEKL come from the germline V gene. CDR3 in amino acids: CASSLDGTGAYYGYTF. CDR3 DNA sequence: TGCGCCAGCAGCCTGGATGGGACAGGGGCTTACTATGGCTACACCTTC.

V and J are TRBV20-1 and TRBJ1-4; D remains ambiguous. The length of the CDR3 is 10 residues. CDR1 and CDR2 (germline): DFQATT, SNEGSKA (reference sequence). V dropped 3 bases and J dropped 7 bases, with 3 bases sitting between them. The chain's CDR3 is CSASREKLFF. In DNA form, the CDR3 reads TGCAGTGCTAGTCGTGAAAAACTGTTTTTT.

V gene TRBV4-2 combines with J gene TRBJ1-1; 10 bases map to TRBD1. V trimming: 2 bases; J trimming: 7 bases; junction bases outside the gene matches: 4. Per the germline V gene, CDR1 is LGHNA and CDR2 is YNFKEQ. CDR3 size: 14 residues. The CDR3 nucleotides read TGTGCCAGCAGCCAAACCAGGGACAGGGGTGAAGCTTTCTTT. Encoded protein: CASSQTRDRGEAFF.